The rows below give T cell receptor beta chains drawn from one sample of a study of beta chain features in type 1 diabetes. TCRdb's table, derived via immunoSEQ multiplex PCR, lists solely in-frame clones and lacks some. The sample holds roughly 280,000 clones, around 25% seen once. Sequenced material: naive CD4+ T cells from blood. All receptors come from a woman aged 25 to 39 with type 1 diabetes. Both conserved end residues are part of each CDR3. A D gene is named only where the DNA matches it firmly. Clone size is given for some rows only: seen once, a few or many times, or a class if the clone is expanded.

cdr3_aa: CASSDRGGYYGYTF
clone_size: .
cdr3_length: 14
d_call: TRBD1
v_call: TRBV6-6

cdr3_aa: CASSLGAGNQPQHF
clone_size: .
cdr3_length: 14
d_call: .
v_call: TRBV7-9

cdr3_aa: CASSKAAGGGYTF
clone_size: few
cdr3_length: 13
d_call: .
v_call: TRBV21-1

cdr3_aa: CASSKQGPDETQYF
clone_size: .
cdr3_length: 14
d_call: TRBD1
v_call: TRBV9

cdr3_aa: CASSVESSGYTF
clone_size: .
cdr3_length: 12
d_call: .
v_call: TRBV9

cdr3_aa: CASSARLDVGETQYF
clone_size: .
cdr3_length: 15
d_call: .
v_call: TRBV19

cdr3_aa: CSASRRGDTEAFF
clone_size: .
cdr3_length: 13
d_call: .
v_call: TRBV29-1

cdr3_aa: CAIRTGGLNEQFF
clone_size: few
cdr3_length: 13
d_call: TRBD1
v_call: TRBV6-6

cdr3_aa: CASIYTQGNTEAFF
clone_size: few
cdr3_length: 14
d_call: .
v_call: TRBV28

cdr3_aa: CASSLVLSLQYF
clone_size: .
cdr3_length: 12
d_call: .
v_call: TRBV7-8